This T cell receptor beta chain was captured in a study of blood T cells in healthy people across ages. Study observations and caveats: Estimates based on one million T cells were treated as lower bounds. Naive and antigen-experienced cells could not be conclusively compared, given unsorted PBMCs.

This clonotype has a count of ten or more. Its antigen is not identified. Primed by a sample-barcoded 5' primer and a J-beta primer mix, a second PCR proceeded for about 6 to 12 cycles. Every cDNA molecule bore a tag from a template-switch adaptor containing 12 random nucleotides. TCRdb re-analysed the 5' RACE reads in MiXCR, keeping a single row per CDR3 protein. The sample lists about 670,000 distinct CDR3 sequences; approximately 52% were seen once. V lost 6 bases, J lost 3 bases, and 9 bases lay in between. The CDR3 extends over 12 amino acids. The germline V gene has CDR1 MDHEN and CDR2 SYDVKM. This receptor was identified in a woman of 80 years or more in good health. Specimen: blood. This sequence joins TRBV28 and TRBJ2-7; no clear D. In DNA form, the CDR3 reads TGTGCCAGCAGCTTACCAGGCTACGAGCAGTACTTC. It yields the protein CASSLPGYEQYF.